This T cell receptor (beta chain) came from a study of cytomegalovirus exposure and HLA in healthy donors (dated by TCRdb to the late 2010s). Concerning the study at large: An earlier analysis of a few hundred of the donors reported over 250 Gb of sequence data and about 120 million unique TCR beta sequences obtained from roughly 180 million T cells. High-throughput TCR immunosequencing, statistical association of individual TCRs with disease status, and machine learning were combined to predict cytomegalovirus infection status. The study aimed to test whether signatures of past pathogen exposure could be identified by cataloging public T cell receptors. Along with the roughly 710-subject first cohort, a separate validation cohort of over 90 different subjects was used. In a later analysis, previously published TCR beta repertoires from 550 to 700 donors were re-analyzed and high-resolution HLA genotyping was added so that TCR occurrence patterns could be studied. On average, around 230,000 unique TCR beta nucleotide sequences were sequenced per donor among more than 350 genotyped donors of the cohort, with roughly 20% of those sequences being non-productive. A later genetic analysis used genome-wide SNP genotypes for about 60% of the roughly 670 donors, treating that subset as a discovery cohort. An early release that covered fewer than 800 HLA-typed donors contained approximately 300 gigabases of sequencing data and 80 million or so unique TCR sequences. Rather than using new phenotypic data, the later analysis identified candidate immune exposures from TCR beta sequences and from how often those sequences occurred across donors. Donor age, sex, ethnicity and CMV serostatus were compiled together with the repertoire data. The study profiled the T cell repertoires of more than 500 subjects by immunosequencing and related them to cytomegalovirus serostatus. Every discovery cohort repertoire had been produced on one sequencing platform. HLA typing covered class I and class II loci at four-digit resolution. Roughly 5 DR-DQ haplotypes were handled as single units for association and clustering, since linkage in the cohort was strong. An earlier analysis of 587 of the donors used high-throughput TCR beta sequencing to judge whether each TCR beta V gene segment behaved as functional or pseudogenic. Of the 300 to 500 genotyped donors, 70% to 90% were placed in the genetic ancestry cluster associated with self-reported Caucasian donors. Typing coverage varied by locus: 629-630 donors for A, B, C, DRB1 and DQB1; around 560 for DQA1; approximately 610 for DPA1; about 450 for DPB1.

The cohort was made up of about 670 healthy bone marrow donors. Cohort members were all nominally healthy when sampled, although unrecorded immune exposures were likely present. The donor tested CMV seronegative, placing the donor among the 350 or so seronegative members of the cohort. A peripheral blood sample was collected from each donor, and TCR beta sequencing was performed on peripheral blood mononuclear cells. Genomic DNA extraction from the blood cell samples was performed with the Qiagen DNeasy Blood Extraction Kit. As to this clone: No cognate antigen has been identified for it. Within one base of it there is no much larger clone, and no base qualities were kept.

Here is what the overall study found, with its caveats: Most TCR sequences were seen in very few donors, while some public TCRs were found in many individuals. Because some donors lacked HLA typing at each locus, the association tests relied only on the typed subset. Some IMGT-functional V segments, including TRBV6-2 and TRBV6-3, could not be distinguished by the 87-base-pair reads and were therefore excluded. Immune exposure information for the cohort was limited to CMV serostatus. A later analysis found that HLA-associated TCR beta chains were more clonally expanded and had lower generation probabilities than equally common non-associated chains. Linkage disequilibrium might explain the correlated functional status among segregating V segments, but an unknown experimental factor could not be excluded. Roughly uniform sequencing depth across donors was assumed in presence/absence analyses, although this assumption may not hold. The authors suggested that the approach could potentially be generalized to other disease states and immunological phenotypes. In both the original and validation cohorts, the classifier was reported to diagnose cytomegalovirus status with high specificity and sensitivity. A later analysis reported that several top co-occurrence clusters appeared linked to parvovirus B19, influenza, CMV and Epstein-Barr virus. A later genetic analysis reported fewer N-insertions in productive TCRs among donors in an Asian-associated ancestry cluster than the approximately 700-donor mean. Most CMV-associated TCR beta chains appeared to be HLA-restricted in a later analysis, and the HLA associations seemed to be driven largely by CMV exposure. The earlier analysis of almost 600 of the donors excluded fewer than 20 rarely observed V segments, including chromosome 9 orphons, because counts were too low. A further reported finding was that TCR beta sequences accurately predicted the HLA-A and HLA-B alleles for most subjects in the first cohort. Assigning TCR associations to individual alleles was difficult when HLA alleles, especially DR and DQ, strongly co-occurred. A cluster of highly shared sequence variants was judged likely to represent a technical artifact of the sequencing pipeline. The cohort was sequenced for TCR beta chains only, and without alpha or paired-chain data the features that could be detected were limited. In a later analysis, 16,951 TCR beta sequences were associated with specific HLA alleles at a false discovery rate of 0.05. An association between a missense DCLRE1C variant and V-gene and J-gene trimming of TCR beta chains was found in a later genetic analysis and replicated in an independent cohort. In an earlier analysis of around 500 of the donors, most TCR beta V segments appeared in productive rearrangements about 87% or about 30% of the time, broadly matching IMGT annotations. In vitro tests confirmed that a few of the cytomegalovirus-associated TCR beta chains recognize cytomegalovirus antigens. In a later analysis, TCR association rates were found to vary across HLA loci, with the most associated TCRs seen for DRB1 alleles and the fewest for HLA-C alleles. In the study, some 180 TCR beta chains were listed as associated with cytomegalovirus.

Between the V and J ends, shortened by 6 bases and 5 bases respectively, the junction contains 14 bases. The CDR3 contains 14 residues, cysteine and phenylalanine counted. Only the CDR3 DNA stays, 42 bases, in frame from base 1. The germline V gene (reference sequence) provides CDR1 MNHNY and CDR2 SVGAGI. The library was obtained by the immunoSEQ multiplex PCR assay. A mixture of 60 forward primers for TCR Vbeta segments and 13 reverse primers for TCR Jbeta segments was used in the multiplex PCR. A multiplex PCR assay on genomic DNA amplified the CDR3 region of rearranged TCR beta genes. On the Illumina HiSeq System, the amplified TCR beta libraries were sequenced as 87-base-pair reads. Processing in the source paper ran as follows. In a later analysis, tens of millions of unique TCR beta chains were counted across the 690 or so repertoires, and roughly 10 million of these chains were shared by at least two donors. To remove PCR and sequencing errors, raw reads were error-corrected and collapsed into unique sequences using a nearest-neighbor algorithm that merged closely related sequences. V, D and J gene segments were assigned by aligning CDR3 sequences to IMGT reference sequences. Each retained sequence needed at least a six-nucleotide match to both a V gene segment and a J gene segment. Rearrangements were called productive when the CDR3 lacked stop codons and stayed in frame with V and J; all others were non-productive. CDR3 was defined by IMGT convention, running from the second conserved V-encoded cysteine to the conserved J-encoded phenylalanine. In an earlier analysis of roughly 610 of the donors, sequences lacking an unambiguous match to a single V gene segment were excluded. In an earlier analysis of roughly 500 of the donors, V segments were called functional above 56.7% productive rearrangements and were called segregating when the between-donor standard deviation exceeded 5%. A statistical classification framework was built for diagnosing cytomegalovirus status from the catalog of TCR beta chain sequences. V and J gene assignment, in a later analysis, came from comparing TCR nucleotide sequences with IMGT/GENE-DB human TR gene sequences. A later analysis assigned CDR3 sequences and most-parsimonious VDJ recombination scenarios with the TCRdist pipeline. In a later analysis, each TCR beta chain was defined by its CDR3 amino acid sequence together with its V-gene family, and reads without a unique V-gene family were excluded. A later analysis removed roughly 590 highly shared, low-generation-probability nucleotide sequences to deal with suspected cross-contamination and a sequencing artifact. For each public chain, a later analysis derived a clonal expansion index from normalized ranks of inferred template counts within each repertoire. In a later analysis, generation probabilities were computed using a VDJ recombination model fitted to out-of-frame rearrangements, and the results were checked against IGoR. In a later analysis, TCR-TCR, TCR-HLA and TCR-CMV co-occurrence was scored with hypergeometric tests, and a repertoire-size bias correction was applied to TCR pairs. A later analysis estimated false discovery rates by permuting HLA or CMV assignments 20 times. In a later analysis, co-occurring TCRs were grouped with DBSCAN, and TCRdist sequence similarity was added when clustering was performed within HLA-allele-positive subsets. Repertoires with fewer than 30,000 or more than 120,000 public chains were left out of co-occurrence clustering, as were about 5 repertoires with anomalous nucleotide sharing. The clones in this table, taken by TCRdb from immuneACCESS, are in-frame only. Not every clone is retained; where verified, under half of the shortfall comes from an unresolved V gene, and the cause of the rest is unknown. That table furnishes V, J and clone size, whereas the DNA furnished D and trimming. The sample table holds around 99,000 clones, of which less than 80% were seen once. The top ten clones comprise around 7.8% of the sample.

Sequencing was done on a sample of PBMCs. The sequence is built from TRBV6-6 and TRBJ1-5, with the identity of the D gene unclear. The receptor was isolated from a man aged 30-40 years in good health and CMV-seronegative. The nucleotide sequence is TGTGCCAGCAGCCCGGTCACGGTGGATCAGCCCCAGCATTTT. Its protein product is CASSPVTVDQPQHF.